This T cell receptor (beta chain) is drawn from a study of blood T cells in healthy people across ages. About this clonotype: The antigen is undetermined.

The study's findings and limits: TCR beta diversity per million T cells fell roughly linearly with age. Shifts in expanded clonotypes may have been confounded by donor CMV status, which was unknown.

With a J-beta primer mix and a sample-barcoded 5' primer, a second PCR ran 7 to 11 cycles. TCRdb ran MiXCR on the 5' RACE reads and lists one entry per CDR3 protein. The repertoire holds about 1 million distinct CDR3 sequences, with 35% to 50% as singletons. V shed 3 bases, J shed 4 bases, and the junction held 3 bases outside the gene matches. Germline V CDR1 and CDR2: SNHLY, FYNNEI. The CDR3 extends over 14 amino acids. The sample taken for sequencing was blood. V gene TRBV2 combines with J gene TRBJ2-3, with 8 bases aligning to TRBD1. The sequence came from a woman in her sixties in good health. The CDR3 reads CASSDQGASDTQYF. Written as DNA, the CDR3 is TGTGCCAGCAGTGACCAGGGGGCCTCAGATACGCAGTATTTT. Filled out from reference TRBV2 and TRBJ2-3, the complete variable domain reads EPEVTQTPSHQVTQMGQEVILRCVPISNHLYFYWYRQILGQKVEFLVSFYNNEISEKSEIFDDQFSVERPDGSNFTLKIRSTKLEDSAMYFCASSDQGASDTQYFGPGTRLTVL.